This entry is about one T cell receptor beta chain. No antigen is known for it. The data are from a study of Ad26.COV2.S vaccination and SARS-CoV-2 variants. The data were produced by immunoSEQ multiplex PCR, yet TCRdb's version contains in-frame clones alone and is incomplete. The sample consists of 150,000 to 200,000 clones, around 88% of them appearing once. Germline values: CDR1 LGHDT, CDR2 YNNKEL (reference sequence). V shed 4 bases and J shed 8 bases, with 12 bases lying between them. The CDR3 length is 13 residues. Findings of the study overall: Reportedly, spike-specific CD8+ and CD4+ T cell responses achieved substantial breadth once vaccination had taken place.

This sample comprised peripheral blood, obtained after recovery from COVID-19. The origin of this receptor is a human donor who had recovered from COVID-19. The genes are TRBV3-1 (or the pseudogene TRBV3-2) and TRBJ2-1; D uncertain. CDR3 residues: CASSLRASHEQFF. The CDR3 DNA reads as TGTGCCAGCAGCCTCCGGGCTAGTCATGAGCAGTTCTTC.